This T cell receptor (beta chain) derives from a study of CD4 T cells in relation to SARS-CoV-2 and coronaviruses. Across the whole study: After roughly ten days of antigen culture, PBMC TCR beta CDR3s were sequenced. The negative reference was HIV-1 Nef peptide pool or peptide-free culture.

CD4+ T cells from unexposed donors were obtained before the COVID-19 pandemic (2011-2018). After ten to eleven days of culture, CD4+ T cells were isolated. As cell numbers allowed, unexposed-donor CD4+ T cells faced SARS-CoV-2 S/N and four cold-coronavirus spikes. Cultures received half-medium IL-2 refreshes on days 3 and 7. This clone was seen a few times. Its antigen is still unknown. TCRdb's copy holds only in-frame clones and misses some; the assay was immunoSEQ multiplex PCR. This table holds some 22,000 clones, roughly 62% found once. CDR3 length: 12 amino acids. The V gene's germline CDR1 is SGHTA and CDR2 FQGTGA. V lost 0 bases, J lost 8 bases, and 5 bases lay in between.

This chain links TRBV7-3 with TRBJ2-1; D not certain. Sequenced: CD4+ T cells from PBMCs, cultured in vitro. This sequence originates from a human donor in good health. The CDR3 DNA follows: TGTGCCAGCAGCTTAACCCCGGATGAGCAGTTCTTC. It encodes CASSLTPDEQFF.